This T cell receptor beta chain was captured by sequencing in a study of blood T cell repertoires in COVID-19. Authors' processing steps: Estimates of nucleated cell counts were drawn from the amplification of reference gene primers. Assay used: immunoSEQ multiplex PCR; TCRdb lists only in-frame clones, some missing. V and J calls and clone size are as listed in that table; D and trimming were resolved from the DNA. The sample lists roughly 45,000 clones; roughly 80% were seen once. The germline V and J ends were trimmed by 4 bases and 1 base, with 12 bases remaining between them. The CDR3 spans 15 residues. Germline values: CDR1 LNHNV, CDR2 YYDKDF (reference sequence).

The receptor was isolated from a woman aged 55-75 years with acute or convalescent COVID-19. The chain combines TRBV15 with TRBJ2-3, with a weak D call TRBD1 (6 bases). The sample comprised peripheral blood. In DNA, the CDR3 is TGTGCCACCAGCACCCCCCGACAGGGCACAGATACGCAGTATTTT. This codes for CATSTPRQGTDTQYF. The entire variable domain, with the rest obtained from reference TRBV15 and TRBJ2-3, is as follows: DAMVIQNPRYQVTQFGKPVTLSCSQTLNHNVMYWYQQKSSQAPKLLFHYYDKDFNNEADTPDNFQSRRPNTSFCFLDIRSPGLGDTAMYLCATSTPRQGTDTQYFGPGTRLTVL.